This T cell receptor beta chain was documented in a study of blood T cell repertoires in COVID-19 (dated by TCRdb to the early 2020s). Regarding the complete study: Collaborator samples came from the United States, Italy and Spain and covered acute and convalescent phases of COVID-19. HLA class I and class II types, where available, came from metadata supplied by the sample provider rather than from assay-based typing. The repertoires were made available in a free public database intended to serve as a resource for research on the immune response to SARS-CoV-2. Samples were obtained from the ongoing ImmuneRACE study (first 160 participants) and from about 1,300 subjects provided by 6 global collaborators. The material from the prospective study consisted of cDNA or gDNA derived from T cells, B-cell-depleted T cells, or PBMCs. Subjects who had been exposed to COVID-19, were actively infected with it, or had recovered from it provided the deeply sampled blood TCRbeta repertoires that made up the dataset. A de-identified subject ID, COVID-19 status, age in years and sex were almost always included in the sample metadata.

V ends up 4 bases short and J 8 bases short, with an unmatched junction base count of 10. Its CDR3 holds 16 amino acids, cysteine through phenylalanine. The sequence is cut down to CDR3 DNA, 48 bases in frame from base 1. Based on the germline V gene (reference sequence), the CDR1 and CDR2 sequences are MNHEY and SMNVEV. Regarding this clone: No antigen is known for it. The sample holds no much larger clone one base away, and base qualities are not on file.

Collaborating institutions collected whole blood in K2EDTA tubes following their own protocols. For TCRbeta analysis, collaborators shipped samples in one of three forms: frozen whole blood, isolated PBMCs, or DNA extracted from either of those sample types. The immunoSEQ Assay, a bias-controlled multiplex PCR, was used to amplify TCRbeta CDR3 regions from genomic DNA. The published analysis was carried out like this. The number of nucleated cells in each sample was estimated by amplification of reference gene primers within the assay. To quantify the absolute abundance of each unique TCRbeta CDR3 rearrangement, sequence reads were collapsed and filtered. For each sample, productive Simpson clonality was calculated as the square root of Simpson's diversity index across productive rearrangements. TCRdb stores this immuneACCESS table with in-frame sequences only. Part of the clones is absent; in the studies checked, under half of the shortfall reflects unresolved V genes, and no reason is known for the rest. V and J calls and clone size are as listed in that table; D and trimming were resolved from the DNA. Here the sample has tens of thousands of clones; 70% to 90% occur a single time. 18% of the sample belongs to the ten largest clones.

Results the study describes overall, beyond this receptor: The quantity of clinical and demographic metadata differed by source and by participant and was supplied without curation.

The sample comprised peripheral blood. This sequence was found in a woman in her fifties or sixties with acute or convalescent COVID-19. The rearranged segments are TRBV27 and TRBJ2-1; the junction holds 11 bases that match TRBD2. The DNA sequence follows: TGTGCCAGCAGTTCACTGACTAGCGGGGTGTTAGATGAGCAGTTCTTC. It translates as CASSSLTSGVLDEQFF.